The 13 T cell receptor beta chains in this list originate from one sample, sequenced in a study of breast tumors, draining lymph nodes, adjacent tissues. TCRdb re-derived calls from the multiplex PCR reads in MiXCR, one entry per CDR3 protein. The sample yields 250,000 or so distinct CDR3 sequences, over 30% seen once. The lymph nodes were axillary draining lymph nodes from breast cancer patients. Sequences were obtained from axillary lymph node tissue. Every receptor here comes from a female donor with breast cancer. Some clones in this sample may be carry-over from other donors' samples.

This clonotype was detected ten times or more. The V gene is TRBV7-8, the J gene TRBJ2-7, with TRBD1 as a possible D gene (6 bases). The CDR3 runs 15 residues. Germline V lookup: CDR1 SGHVS, CDR2 FQNEAQ. With 4 bases removed from V and 2 bases from J, the gap between germline ends came to 15 bases. The CDR3 region has the DNA TGTGCCAGCAGCTCCACCAGGGGCTTAGCCTACGAGCAGTACTTC. Its protein product is CASSSTRGLAYEQYF.

This clonotype qualifies as medium-sized (0.01 to 0.1%). The chain recombines TRBV2 with TRBJ2-7, with D unresolved. This CDR3 is 12 amino acids long. Germline V gives CDR1 SNHLY, CDR2 FYNNEI. The germline V and J ends were trimmed by 2 bases and 10 bases, with 12 bases remaining between them. The CDR3 loop is CASSENEKTQYF. The CDR3 DNA reads TGTGCCAGCAGTGAAAACGAGAAGACTCAGTACTTC.

The CDR3 bases are TGTGCCAGCAGCTTAGGGATCAGGACAGGGGCTGAAGCTTTCTTT. It translates to CASSLGIRTGAEAFF. The chain couples TRBV11-3 to TRBJ1-1; 9 bases fit TRBD1. The junction had 6 bases not matched to a gene; V was cut back by 1 base and J by 6 bases. Germline V gene lookup returns CDR1 SGHNT and CDR2 YENEEA. The CDR3 sequence is 15 residues long.

Of note for this clonotype: This may come from a read error, since a much larger clone is one base off. The CDR3 DNA is TGTGCCAGCAGCCCCGGACGGTCCTCTGGAGACACCATATATTTT. Protein: CASSPGRSSGDTIYF. V and J are TRBV7-6 and TRBJ1-3; D unclear. This CDR3 is 15 amino acids long. Germline assignment: CDR1 SGHVS and CDR2 FNYEAQ.

The genes are TRBV30 and TRBJ2-3; 8 nucleotides match TRBD1. V shed 3 bases and J 8 bases; nucleotides not matched to a gene: 13. CDR3 length equals 15 residues. Looked up from germline, CDR1 is GTSNPN and CDR2 is SVGIG (reference sequence). CDR3 in DNA: TGTGCCTGGAGGCTGGGACAGGTTGTATTTTCTACGCAGTATTTT. This encodes CAWRLGQVVFSTQYF.

About this clonotype: This may arise from a read error, as a much more abundant clone is one base away. The chain is built from TRBV11-3 and TRBJ1-6, with TRBD1 as a possible D gene (5 bases). CDR1 SGHNT and CDR2 YENEEA come from the germline V gene. The CDR3 consists of 15 residues. Trimming removed 0 bases from V and 8 bases from J, with 11 bases in between. The CDR3: CASSLDPGTDSPLHF. DNA for the CDR3: TGTGCCAGCAGCTTAGATCCAGGGACCGATTCACCCCTCCACTTT.

J is TRBJ2-6 and V is TRBV27; 8 bases are a match to TRBD1. The trim removed 4 bases at V and 2 bases at J, leaving 4 bases unmatched. The germline CDR1 and CDR2 sequences are MNHEY and SMNVEV (reference sequence). The CDR3 extends over 16 amino acids. CDR3 sequence reads: CASSSWTGTGANVLTF. The CDR3 nucleotides read TGTGCCAGCAGTTCCTGGACAGGGACTGGGGCCAACGTCCTGACTTTC.

Only a few counts were recorded for this clonotype. This could be a read error, since a much larger clone is one nucleotide away. The conserved phenylalanine or tryptophan is not found at the CDR3 terminus, so this likely reflects a read error. This chain connects TRBV19 to TRBJ2-5, with 12 bases that match TRBD2. The CDR3 consists of 16 residues. V trimming: 5 bases; J trimming: 0 bases; junction bases outside the gene matches: 4. Per the germline V gene, CDR1 is LNHDA and CDR2 is SQIVND (reference sequence). The DNA of the CDR3 is TGTGCCAGTAGTGTCGGGACTAGCGGGTACCAAGAGACCCAGTACTCC. This translates into CASSVGTSGYQETQYS.

Note on this clonotype: One end of the junction fails to match germline, which may point to a read error. V and J are TRBV5-4 and TRBJ1-2; TRBD1 might be the D (6 bases). Germline CDR1 is SGHNT and CDR2 is YYREEE (reference sequence). The CDR3 consists of 11 residues. CDR3 sequence (DNA): TGTGCCAGCAGCCCAGGGGATAGCTATACCTTC. Residues: CASSPGDSYTF.

This clonotype was detected ten times or more. The CDR3, as DNA: TGTGCCAGCAGCTTAGATTTTCGGCAGGAGGGGTATTTT. Amino acids: CASSLDFRQEGYF. This chain joins TRBV7-9 and TRBJ1-3; D may be TRBD1 (5 bases). Per the germline V gene, CDR1 is SEHNR and CDR2 is FQNEAQ (reference sequence). The CDR3 consists of 13 residues. V was cut by 1 base and J by 16 bases, with 17 bases left in between.

This clonotype was seen more than once but under ten times. This rearrangement joins TRBV11-1 to TRBJ2-7, with 10 bases lining up with TRBD2. This CDR3 is built from 15 residues. Germline CDR1 is SGHAT and CDR2 is FQDESV (reference sequence). V dropped 5 bases and J dropped 2; count of bases not matched to a gene: 6. In nucleotides, the CDR3 is TGTGCCAGCAGCCCCCTAGCGGGAGCCCCCTACGAGCAGTACTTC. Its translation is CASSPLAGAPYEQYF.

The chain is built from TRBV30 and TRBJ1-4; 10 positions match TRBD1. CDR1 is GTSNPN, CDR2 SVGIG, per germline (reference sequence). This CDR3 has 14 residues. Unmatched junction bases numbered 2, after V lost 2 bases and J lost 5 bases. Written as DNA, the CDR3 is TGTGCCTGGAGTCGGGGACAGGGGAATGAAAAACTGTTTTTT. Amino acid sequence: CAWSRGQGNEKLFF.

The rearrangement uses TRBV6-1 and TRBJ2-2; 11 nucleotides match TRBD1. Per germline, CDR1 MNHNS and CDR2 SASEGT. J gave up 1 base and V 10 bases, and 14 bases lay outside the gene matches. The CDR3 has 18 residues. The DNA for the CDR3 is TGTGCCATCAGACTGGGGACAGGGGGTTTCATGAACACCGGGGAGCTGTTTTTT. Its translation is CAIRLGTGGFMNTGELFF.